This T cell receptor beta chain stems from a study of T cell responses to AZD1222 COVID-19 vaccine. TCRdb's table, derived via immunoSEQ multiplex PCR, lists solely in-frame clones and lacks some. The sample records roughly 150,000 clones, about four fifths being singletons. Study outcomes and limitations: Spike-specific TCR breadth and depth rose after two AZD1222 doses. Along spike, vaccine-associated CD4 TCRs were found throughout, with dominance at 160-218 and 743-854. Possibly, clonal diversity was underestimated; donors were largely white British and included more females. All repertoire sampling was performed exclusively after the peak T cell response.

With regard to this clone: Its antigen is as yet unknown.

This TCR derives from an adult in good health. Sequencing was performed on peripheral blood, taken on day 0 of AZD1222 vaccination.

The CDR3 sequence: CASSPTMSYSNQPQHF. The CDR3 coding sequence is TGTGCCAGCAGCCCTACCATGTCTTATAGCAATCAGCCCCAGCATTTT. The chain recombines TRBV3-1 (or the pseudogene TRBV3-2) with TRBJ1-5; no clear D gene. CDR1 is LGHDT, CDR2 YNNKEL, per germline (reference sequence). Trimming removed 4 bases from V and 0 bases from J, with 13 bases in between. This CDR3 is 16 amino acids long.